This T cell receptor (beta chain) originates from a study of T cells after yellow fever vaccination. Study-wide points: Post-booster reappearance was seen for most primary-vaccination clones (around 96% CD4, around 91% CD8).

The CDR3 is 13 amino acids. CDR1 SQVTM and CDR2 ANQGSEA come from the germline V gene. V lost 2 bases to trimming and J lost 5 bases, with 12 bases between them. This clonotype was detected only a few times. The antigen remains undetermined. TCR cDNA was made by 5'RACE template switching, adding a universal primer site and UMIs. TCRdb re-called the 5' RACE reads with MiXCR, one entry per CDR3 protein. Counted here are some 600,000 distinct CDR3 sequences, roughly a sixth occurring once; the ten biggest clones make up 15% to 20%. The origin of this receptor is a man in his late teens or twenties who received the YFV17D yellow fever vaccine. The sample consisted of PBMCs, taken more than 4 days after the first yellow fever vaccination. The chain carries TRBV29-1 and TRBJ2-5; D possibly corresponds to TRBD2 (5 bases). The CDR3 here is CSVEFGGLETQYF. CDR3 nucleotides: TGCAGCGTTGAATTTGGCGGGCTGGAGACCCAGTACTTC.